These 17 T cell receptor beta chains originate from one sample sequenced in a study of T cell repertoires in cytomegalovirus infection. Each CDR3 protein is one row after TCRdb ran MiXCR on the reads. The sample lists hundreds of thousands of distinct CDR3 sequences, around a sixth occurring once. The sample consisted of PBMCs. The receptors here all came from a human donor in good health (CMV status not recorded). Some clones in this sample may be carry-over from other donors' samples.

This clonotype has at least ten counts. The V and J genes are TRBV7-6 and TRBJ1-5; D gene unclear. The CDR3 is 15 residues long. Trimming stripped 5 bases from V and 4 bases from J, with 15 bases between. Germline V gives CDR1 SGHVS, CDR2 FNYEAQ. CDR3: CASSPGPDGNQPQHF. The DNA of the CDR3 is TGTGCCAGCAGCCCCGGGCCCGACGGGAATCAGCCCCAGCATTTT. The entire variable domain, with the rest obtained from reference TRBV7-6 and TRBJ1-5, is as follows: GAGVSQSPRYKVTKRGQDVALRCDPISGHVSLYWYRQALGQGPEFLTYFNYEAQQDKSGLPNDRFSAERPEGSISTLTIQRTEQRDSAMYRCASSPGPDGNQPQHFGDGTRLSIL.

This chain connects TRBV19 to TRBJ1-1; unclear D gene. V was cut by 7 bases and J by 0 bases, with 6 bases left in between. The CDR3 runs to 12 residues. Germline CDR1 is LNHDA and CDR2 is SQIVND (reference sequence). The CDR3 here is CASISVNTEAFF. The DNA of the CDR3 is TGTGCCAGTATCTCAGTGAACACTGAAGCTTTCTTT.

This chain connects TRBV27 to TRBJ1-1; D not resolved. CDR1 is MNHEY and CDR2 is SMNVEV in the germline V gene (reference sequence). This CDR3 spans 13 amino acids. The germline V and J ends were trimmed by 6 bases and 3 bases, with 11 bases remaining between them. The DNA for the CDR3 is TGTGCCAGCAGCCTACGGCGGGACACTGAAGCTTTCTTT. It specifies CASSLRRDTEAFF.

In this sample, this clonotype turned up a few times. V gene TRBV20-1 combines with J gene TRBJ2-7; TRBD2 agrees at 12 bases. V dropped 3 bases and J dropped 0; count of bases not matched to a gene: 9. Germline-derived CDR1 and CDR2 are DFQATT and SNEGSKA (reference sequence). The CDR3 is 17 residues long. CDR3 nucleotides: TGCAGTGCTAGTGGACTAGCGGGGTCAAAAATCTCCTACGAGCAGTACTTC. This codes for CSASGLAGSKISYEQYF.

This clonotype was counted between two and nine times. As DNA, the CDR3 is TGTGCCAGCAACATGCAAGGGACGGAGAACACCGGGGAGCTGTTTTTT. As protein: CASNMQGTENTGELFF. J is TRBJ2-2 and V is TRBV2, with D tentatively TRBD1 or TRBD2 (5 bases each). The ends were cut back, 7 bases at V and 1 base at J, with 16 bases in the middle. The CDR3 consists of 16 residues. The germline V gene has CDR1 SNHLY and CDR2 FYNNEI.

This clonotype was recorded many times. The genes are TRBV7-2 and TRBJ1-2; TRBD1 might be the D (5 bases). The CDR3 has 14 amino acids. Germline V gene sequence: CDR1 SGHTA, CDR2 FQGNSA. Deletions cut 0 bases from V and 8 bases from J, with 13 bases between. Here the CDR3 reads CASSLAGGAEGYTF. The CDR3 DNA sequence: TGTGCCAGCAGCTTAGCTGGAGGGGCAGAGGGCTACACCTTC.

This clonotype was picked up many times. The chain carries TRBV5-6 and TRBJ1-2; D may be TRBD1 (5 bases). CDR3 length equals 12 residues. Deletions cut 2 bases from V and 8 bases from J, with 10 bases between. The germline gives CDR1 SGHDT, CDR2 YYEEEE. The CDR3 spells CASSFPGKGYTF. In DNA, the CDR3 is TGTGCCAGCAGCTTTCCAGGGAAGGGCTACACCTTC.

This clonotype was counted ten times or more. This sequence joins TRBV7-6 and TRBJ2-7; weak D call: TRBD1 (5 bases). Trimming stripped 2 bases from V and 3 bases from J, with 11 bases between. Germline CDR1 and CDR2: SGHVS and FNYEAQ. CDR3 size: 14 residues. The CDR3 region has the DNA TGTGCCAGCAGCTTAAATACAGGCCTCTACGAGCAGTACTTC. This encodes CASSLNTGLYEQYF.

Turning to this clonotype: A clone one base away is much larger, so this may be a read error. The chain couples TRBV7-2 to TRBJ1-3, with D unclear. Germline V lookup: CDR1 SGHTA, CDR2 FQGNSA. The V gene lost 4 bases and the J gene lost 2 bases, with 9 bases spanning the gap. The CDR3 is 14 amino acids. As DNA, the CDR3 is TGTGCCAGCAGCTCAGATACAGCTGGAAACACCATATATTTT. It translates to CASSSDTAGNTIYF.

This clonotype has more than one count but fewer than ten. The chain recombines TRBV20-1 with TRBJ2-3; TRBD2 agrees at 9 bases. The germline gives CDR1 DFQATT, CDR2 SNEGSKA (reference sequence). This CDR3 has 14 amino acids. With 3 bases clipped from V and 1 base from J, the junction kept 2 bases outside the gene matches. CDR3 protein: CSASRGGGTDTQYF. The CDR3 DNA reads as TGCAGTGCTAGTCGCGGGGGGGGCACAGATACGCAGTATTTT.

Ten or more counts support this clonotype. This sequence joins TRBV4-1 and TRBJ1-1, with no clear D. In germline, CDR1 is MGHRA, CDR2 YSYEKL. The CDR3 consists of 14 residues. Trimming removed 2 bases from V and 1 base from J, with 8 bases in between. The chain's CDR3 is CASSQHLGNTEAFF. CDR3 nucleotide sequence: TGCGCCAGCAGCCAACACTTAGGGAACACTGAAGCTTTCTTT.

This chain joins TRBV19 and TRBJ2-1; TRBD1 is a possible D gene (5 bases). The V gene's germline CDR1 is LNHDA and CDR2 SQIVND (reference sequence). CDR3 size: 15 residues. Trimming removed 3 bases from V and 8 bases from J, with 17 bases in between. The DNA for the CDR3 is TGTGCCAGTAGTATGGTTTCTTCAGGGTGGGATGAGCAGTTCTTC. Amino acids: CASSMVSSGWDEQFF.

This clonotype has at least ten counts. CDR3: CASSFSGQGLYEQYF. The CDR3 DNA follows: TGTGCCAGCAGCTTTTCGGGACAGGGGTTGTACGAGCAGTACTTC. The chain joins TRBV7-2 to TRBJ2-7, with TRBD1 matching 10 bases. CDR3 length: 15 residues. Germline V gene data show CDR1 as SGHTA and CDR2 as FQGNSA. V lost 3 bases and J lost 4; bases outside the gene matches: 6.

The chain recombines TRBV5-4 with TRBJ2-5; 7 positions match TRBD2. Germline CDR1 SGHNT, CDR2 YYREEE (reference sequence). The trim removed 0 bases at V and 5 bases at J, leaving 7 bases unmatched. This CDR3 spans 15 amino acids. CDR3 sequence reads: CASSLGTRSTETQYF. The CDR3 bases are TGTGCCAGCAGCTTGGGGACTAGATCAACGGAGACCCAGTACTTC.

This chain links TRBV19 with TRBJ2-1; 8 positions agree with TRBD1. The CDR3 length is 15 residues. After removal of 6 bases from V and 6 bases from J, the junction contained 10 bases not matched to a gene. The germline gives CDR1 LNHDA, CDR2 SQIVND (reference sequence). The CDR3 DNA reads TGTGCCAGTAGCCGCCGGGACAGGTTGGGCAATGAGCAGTTCTTC. Encoded protein: CASSRRDRLGNEQFF.

The rearrangement uses TRBV20-1 and TRBJ1-2, with a possible D match to TRBD1 (5 bases). The CDR3 length is 16 residues. Germline V CDR1 and CDR2: DFQATT, SNEGSKA (reference sequence). V lost 3 bases to trimming and J lost 4 bases, with 21 bases between them. The CDR3 bases are TGCAGTGCTAGCGTCTTGGGTCAGGGTGGCGGCTATGGCTACACCTTC. It translates to CSASVLGQGGGYGYTF.

V gene TRBV7-9 combines with J gene TRBJ1-6; D is unclear. The CDR3 sequence is 16 residues long. Germline-derived CDR1 and CDR2 are SEHNR and FQNEAQ (reference sequence). V lost 1 base and J lost 2, with 9 bases in between. The CDR3 protein is CASSLEDIAYNSPLHF. The CDR3 DNA reads TGTGCCAGCAGCTTAGAGGATATTGCCTATAATTCACCCCTCCACTTT. Together with reference TRBV7-9 and TRBJ1-6, the CDR3 gives the full variable domain: DTGVSQNPRHKITKRGQNVTFRCDPISEHNRLYWYRQTLGQGPEFLTYFQNEAQLEKSRLLSDRFSAERPKGSFSTLEIQRTEQGDSAMYLCASSLEDIAYNSPLHFGNGTRLTVT.